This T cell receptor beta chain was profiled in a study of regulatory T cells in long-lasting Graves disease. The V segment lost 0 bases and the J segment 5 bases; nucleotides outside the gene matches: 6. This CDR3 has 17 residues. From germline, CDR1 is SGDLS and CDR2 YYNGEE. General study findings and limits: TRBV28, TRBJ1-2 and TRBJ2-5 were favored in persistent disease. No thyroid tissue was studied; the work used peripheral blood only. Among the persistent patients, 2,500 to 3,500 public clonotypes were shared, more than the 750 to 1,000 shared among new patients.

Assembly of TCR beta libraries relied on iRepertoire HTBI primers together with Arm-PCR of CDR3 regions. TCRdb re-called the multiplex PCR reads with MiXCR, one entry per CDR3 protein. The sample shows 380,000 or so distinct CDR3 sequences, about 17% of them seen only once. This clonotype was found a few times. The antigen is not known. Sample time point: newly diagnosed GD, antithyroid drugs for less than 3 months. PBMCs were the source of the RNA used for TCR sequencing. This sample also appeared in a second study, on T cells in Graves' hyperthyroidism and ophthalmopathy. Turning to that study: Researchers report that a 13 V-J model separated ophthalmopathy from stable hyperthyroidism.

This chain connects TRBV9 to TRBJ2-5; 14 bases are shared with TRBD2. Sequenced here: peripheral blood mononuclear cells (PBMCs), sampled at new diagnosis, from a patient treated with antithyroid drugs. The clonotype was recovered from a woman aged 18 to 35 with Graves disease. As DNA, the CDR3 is TGTGCCAGCAGCGTAGCCCCGACTAGCGGGAGGGAGGAGACCCAGTACTTC. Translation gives CASSVAPTSGREETQYF.